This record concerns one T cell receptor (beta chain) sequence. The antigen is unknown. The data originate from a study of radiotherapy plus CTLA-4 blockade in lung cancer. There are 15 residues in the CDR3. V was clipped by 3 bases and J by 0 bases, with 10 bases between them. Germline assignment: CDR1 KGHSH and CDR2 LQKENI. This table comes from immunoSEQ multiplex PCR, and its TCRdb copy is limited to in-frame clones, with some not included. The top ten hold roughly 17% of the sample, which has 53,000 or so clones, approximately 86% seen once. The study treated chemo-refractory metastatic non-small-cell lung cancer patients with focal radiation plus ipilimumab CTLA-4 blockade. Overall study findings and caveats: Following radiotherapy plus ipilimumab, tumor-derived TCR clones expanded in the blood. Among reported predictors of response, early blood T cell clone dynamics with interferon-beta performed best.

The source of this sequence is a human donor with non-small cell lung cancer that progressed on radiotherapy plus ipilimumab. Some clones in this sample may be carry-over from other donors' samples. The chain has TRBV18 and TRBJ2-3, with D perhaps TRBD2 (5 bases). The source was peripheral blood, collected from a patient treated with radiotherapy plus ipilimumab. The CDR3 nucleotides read TGTGCCAGCTCACCTCTGGCGGGTAGCACAGATACGCAGTATTTT. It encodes CASSPLAGSTDTQYF.